The clone carrying this T cell receptor (beta chain) has at least ten counts. Its specificity is not known. The junction had 3 bases not matched to a gene; V was cut back by 1 base and J by 2 bases. Germline loops: CDR1 SGHKS, CDR2 YYEKEE (reference sequence). The length of the CDR3 is 16 residues. Template material for amplifying TCR beta CDR3 regions consisted of RNA transcripts. The HTBI set primed first-round TCR CDR3 RT-PCR. TCRdb fed the multiplex PCR reads into MiXCR, producing one record per CDR3 protein. Here the sample spans 30,000 to 40,000 distinct CDR3 sequences, around half being singletons. The data belong to a study of T cells in Graves' hyperthyroidism and ophthalmopathy. Points from the study as a whole: Most clonotypes expanded in thyroid above 0.001 were likewise present in blood.

This sequence originates from a woman aged 50 to 60 with Graves' hyperthyroidism that later progressed to Graves' ophthalmopathy. The chain combines TRBV5-5 with TRBJ1-6; 7 bases fit TRBD1. The sequenced sample consisted of blood. CDR3 loop: CASSLKQGTYNSPLHF. The DNA of the CDR3 is TGTGCCAGCAGCTTGAAACAGGGGACCTATAATTCACCCCTCCACTTT.